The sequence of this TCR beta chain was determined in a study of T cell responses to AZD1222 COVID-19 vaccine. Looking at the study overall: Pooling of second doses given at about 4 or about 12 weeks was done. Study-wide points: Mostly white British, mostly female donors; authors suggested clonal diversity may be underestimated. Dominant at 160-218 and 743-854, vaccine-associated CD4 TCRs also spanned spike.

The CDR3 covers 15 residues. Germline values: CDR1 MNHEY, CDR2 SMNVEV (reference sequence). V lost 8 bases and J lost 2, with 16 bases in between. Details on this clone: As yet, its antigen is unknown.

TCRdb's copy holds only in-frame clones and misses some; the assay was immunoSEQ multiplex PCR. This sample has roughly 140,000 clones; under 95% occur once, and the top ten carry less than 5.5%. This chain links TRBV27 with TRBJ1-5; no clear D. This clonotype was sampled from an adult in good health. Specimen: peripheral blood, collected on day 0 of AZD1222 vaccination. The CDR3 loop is CASPVGGFGNQPQHF. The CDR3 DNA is TGTGCCAGCCCAGTCGGAGGATTCGGCAATCAGCCCCAGCATTTT.